This TCR beta chain was profiled in a study of blood T cell repertoires in COVID-19. CDR3 length: 12 residues. Germline V gives CDR1 LGHDT, CDR2 YNNKEL (reference sequence). V was pared by 4 bases and J by 6 bases, with 10 bases between. Sequencing used immunoSEQ multiplex PCR; TCRdb keeps in-frame clones, though not all of them. The repertoire holds about 430,000 clones, with around nine tenths as singletons. This TCR derives from a woman aged 18 to 35 who had been exposed to COVID-19. Specimen: PBMCs or T cells enriched from blood (not recorded which). The J gene is TRBJ2-7, the V gene TRBV3-1 (or the pseudogene TRBV3-2); D uncertain. The CDR3 sequence: CASSLQFGEQYF. CDR3 DNA: TGTGCCAGCAGCCTACAGTTTGGCGAGCAGTACTTC.